These T cell receptor beta chains were read from a single sample in a study of cytomegalovirus exposure and HLA in healthy donors. Produced via immunoSEQ multiplex PCR; TCRdb's table is partial and in-frame only. The data hold under 150,000 clones, with 65% to 85% observed a single time. The sequenced sample consisted of PBMCs. These receptors were collected from a boy younger than 18 in good health and CMV-seronegative. Each CDR3 is given with its conserved first and last residue. Fields, in order: D gene, J gene, V gene, clone size, CDR3 protein, CDR3 DNA. The D gene is left open where the match is weak. A row's size may be missing; if present it is once, few, many or a size class.

D: TRBD2
J: TRBJ2-2
V: TRBV5-8
size: few
CDR3: CASSPAASGSTGELFF
DNA: TGTGCCAGCAGCCCGGCGGCTAGCGGGAGTACCGGGGAGCTGTTTTTT

D: -
J: TRBJ2-7
V: TRBV15
size: -
CDR3: CATSRDRGWQTEQYF
DNA: TGTGCCACCAGCAGAGATCGAGGATGGCAAACCGAGCAGTACTTC

D: -
J: TRBJ2-1
V: TRBV18
size: few
CDR3: CASYTGSSYNEQFF
DNA: TGTGCCAGCTACACAGGAAGCTCCTACAATGAGCAGTTCTTC

D: TRBD1
J: TRBJ2-3
V: TRBV5-8
size: few
CDR3: CASSLKGQSTDTQYF
DNA: TGTGCCAGCAGCTTAAAGGGACAGAGCACAGATACGCAGTATTTT

D: -
J: TRBJ1-1
V: TRBV25-1
size: few
CDR3: CASSEQGYGTEAFF
DNA: TGTGCCAGCAGTGAACAGGGATATGGCACTGAAGCTTTCTTT

D: TRBD2
J: TRBJ2-1
V: TRBV7-3
size: -
CDR3: CASCYLAGGNEQFF
DNA: TGTGCCAGCTGTTATCTAGCGGGGGGGAATGAGCAGTTCTTC

D: TRBD1
J: TRBJ2-3
V: TRBV13
size: -
CDR3: CASSQTGMGYTDTQYF
DNA: TGTGCCAGCAGCCAGACAGGGATGGGGTACACAGATACGCAGTATTTT

D: TRBD2
J: TRBJ2-5
V: TRBV7-9
size: -
CDR3: CASSPRLAGGPRETQYF
DNA: TGTGCCAGCAGCCCCCGACTAGCGGGAGGGCCCAGGGAGACCCAGTACTTC

D: TRBD1
J: TRBJ2-1
V: TRBV19
size: -
CDR3: CASSIDRGRFNEQFF
DNA: TGTGCCAGTAGTATCGACAGGGGGCGTTTCAATGAGCAGTTCTTC

D: TRBD1
J: TRBJ1-1
V: TRBV2
size: -
CDR3: CASAHRGMNTEAFF
DNA: TGTGCCAGCGCCCACAGGGGAATGAACACTGAAGCTTTCTTT

D: TRBD2
J: TRBJ2-5
V: TRBV5-1
size: -
CDR3: CASSGMLAGGQETQYF
DNA: TGCGCCAGCAGCGGAATGCTAGCGGGAGGGCAAGAGACCCAGTACTTC

D: -
J: TRBJ2-7
V: TRBV7-8
size: -
CDR3: CASSLYERVLSYEQYF
DNA: TGTGCCAGCAGCTTATATGAGCGGGTCTTATCCTACGAGCAGTACTTC

D: TRBD1
J: TRBJ2-7
V: TRBV7-8
size: -
CDR3: CASSYDRVAGEQYF
DNA: TGTGCCAGCAGCTATGACAGGGTTGCAGGCGAGCAGTACTTC

D: TRBD2
J: TRBJ2-2
V: TRBV5-1
size: few
CDR3: CASQREGATGELFF
DNA: TGCGCCAGCCAGCGGGAGGGGGCCACCGGGGAGCTGTTTTTT

D: TRBD2
J: TRBJ2-7
V: TRBV29-1
size: -
CDR3: CSAGLAGAYEQYF
DNA: TGCAGCGCGGGACTAGCGGGAGCCTACGAGCAGTACTTC

D: -
J: TRBJ2-1
V: TRBV2
size: -
CDR3: CASRAGRVYTNEQFF
DNA: TGTGCCAGCAGGGCGGGGCGGGTCTACACCAATGAGCAGTTCTTC

D: TRBD2
J: TRBJ2-1
V: TRBV7-7
size: -
CDR3: CASSQGLAGVEDEQFF
DNA: TGTGCCAGCAGCCAAGGACTAGCGGGAGTCGAGGATGAGCAGTTCTTC

D: TRBD1
J: TRBJ1-1
V: TRBV7-9
size: -
CDR3: CASSSRDRSTEAFF
DNA: TGTGCCAGCAGCTCCCGGGACAGGAGTACTGAAGCTTTCTTT

D: TRBD1
J: TRBJ1-1
V: TRBV2
size: -
CDR3: CASSGTVGQGNTEAFF
DNA: TGTGCCAGCAGCGGGACGGTGGGACAGGGAAACACTGAAGCTTTCTTT

D: TRBD1
J: TRBJ2-7
V: TRBV6-5
size: -
CDR3: CASSSMDRGSYEQYF
DNA: TGTGCCAGCAGTTCCATGGACAGGGGTTCCTACGAGCAGTACTTC

D: TRBD1
J: TRBJ1-5
V: TRBV5-6
size: -
CDR3: CASSFHRQGSQHF
DNA: TGTGCCAGCAGCTTCCATCGACAGGGTTCCCAGCATTTT

D: -
J: TRBJ2-6
V: TRBV21-1
size: few
CDR3: CASSKPPLPGANVLTF
DNA: TGTGCCAGCAGCAAACCCCCCCTACCTGGGGCCAACGTCCTGACTTTC

D: -
J: TRBJ2-7
V: TRBV30
size: -
CDR3: CAWSVEVAATYEQYF
DNA: TGTGCCTGGAGTGTAGAGGTGGCCGCGACCTACGAGCAGTACTTC

D: -
J: TRBJ1-2
V: TRBV28
size: few
CDR3: CASRPGGEEVKGYTF
DNA: TGTGCCAGCAGGCCAGGAGGGGAAGAAGTAAAAGGCTACACCTTC

D: TRBD1
J: TRBJ1-1
V: TRBV28
size: -
CDR3: CASSPPGQAIYTEAFF
DNA: TGTGCCAGCAGTCCACCGGGACAGGCGATTTACACTGAAGCTTTCTTT

D: -
J: TRBJ1-5
V: TRBV29-1
size: -
CDR3: CSVAERSGAQHF
DNA: TGCAGCGTTGCCGAAAGAAGTGGGGCACAGCATTTT

D: -
J: TRBJ1-2
V: TRBV10-3
size: once
CDR3: CAITEDSNYGYTF
DNA: TGTGCCATCACCGAGGACAGTAACTATGGCTACACCTTC

D: -
J: TRBJ2-5
V: TRBV10-3
size: -
CDR3: CAISESMAARQETQYF
DNA: TGTGCCATCAGTGAGTCGATGGCAGCGCGACAAGAGACCCAGTACTTC

D: -
J: TRBJ2-5
V: TRBV27
size: -
CDR3: CARSRGWETQYF
DNA: TGTGCCCGCTCCCGGGGATGGGAGACCCAGTACTTC

D: -
J: TRBJ1-1
V: TRBV7-9
size: -
CDR3: CASDSTENTEAFF
DNA: TGTGCCAGCGACTCGACGGAGAACACTGAAGCTTTCTTT

D: TRBD2
J: TRBJ2-5
V: TRBV30
size: -
CDR3: CAWSAGLAGAETQYF
DNA: TGTGCCTGGAGTGCGGGACTAGCGGGAGCTGAGACCCAGTACTTC

D: -
J: TRBJ2-7
V: TRBV4-1
size: -
CDR3: CASSQGGGVSYEQYF
DNA: TGCGCCAGCAGCCAAGGCGGGGGCGTCTCCTACGAGCAGTACTTC

D: TRBD2
J: TRBJ2-7
V: TRBV7-3
size: -
CDR3: CASSSLAGGPYEQYF
DNA: TGTGCCAGCAGCTCTCTAGCGGGAGGGCCCTACGAGCAGTACTTC

D: -
J: TRBJ2-3
V: TRBV5-6
size: -
CDR3: CASGRDTQYF
DNA: TGTGCCAGCGGTCGGGATACGCAGTATTTT

D: -
J: TRBJ2-1
V: TRBV2
size: -
CDR3: CASSFGLTNEQFF
DNA: TGTGCCAGCAGTTTTGGACTAACCAATGAGCAGTTCTTC

D: -
J: TRBJ1-1
V: TRBV5-4
size: few
CDR3: CASSPTGNTEAFF
DNA: TGTGCCAGCAGCCCGACGGGGAACACTGAAGCTTTCTTT

D: -
J: TRBJ2-2
V: TRBV7-9
size: -
CDR3: CASLGTSNTGELFF
DNA: TGTGCCAGTCTCGGGACATCGAACACCGGGGAGCTGTTTTTT